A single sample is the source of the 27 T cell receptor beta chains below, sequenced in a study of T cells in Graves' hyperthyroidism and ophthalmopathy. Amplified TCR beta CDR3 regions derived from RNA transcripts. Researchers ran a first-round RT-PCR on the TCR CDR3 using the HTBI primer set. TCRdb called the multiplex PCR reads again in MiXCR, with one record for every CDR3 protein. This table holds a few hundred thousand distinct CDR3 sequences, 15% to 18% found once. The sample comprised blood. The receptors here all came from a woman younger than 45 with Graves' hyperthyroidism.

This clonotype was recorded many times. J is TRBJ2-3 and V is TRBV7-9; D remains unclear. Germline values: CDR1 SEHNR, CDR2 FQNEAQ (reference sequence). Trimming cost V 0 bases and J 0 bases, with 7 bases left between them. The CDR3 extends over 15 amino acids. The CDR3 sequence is CASSLARTSTDTQYF. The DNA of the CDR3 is TGTGCCAGCAGCTTAGCCCGAACTAGCACAGATACGCAGTATTTT.

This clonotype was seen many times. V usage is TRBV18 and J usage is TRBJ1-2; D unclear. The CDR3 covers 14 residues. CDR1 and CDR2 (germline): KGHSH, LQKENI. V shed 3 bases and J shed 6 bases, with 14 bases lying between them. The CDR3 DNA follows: TGTGCCAGCTCACCCACTCCAGGTTGGGATGGCTACACCTTC. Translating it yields CASSPTPGWDGYTF.

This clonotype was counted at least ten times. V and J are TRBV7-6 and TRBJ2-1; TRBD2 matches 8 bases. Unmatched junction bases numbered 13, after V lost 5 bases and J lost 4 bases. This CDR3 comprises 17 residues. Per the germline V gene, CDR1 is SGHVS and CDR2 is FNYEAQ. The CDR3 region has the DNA TGTGCCAGCAGCCTAGTGGGGCTAGCGGGCCCATACAATGAGCAGTTCTTC. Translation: CASSLVGLAGPYNEQFF. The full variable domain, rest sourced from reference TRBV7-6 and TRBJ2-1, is GAGVSQSPRYKVTKRGQDVALRCDPISGHVSLYWYRQALGQGPEFLTYFNYEAQQDKSGLPNDRFSAERPEGSISTLTIQRTEQRDSAMYRCASSLVGLAGPYNEQFFGPGTRLTVL.

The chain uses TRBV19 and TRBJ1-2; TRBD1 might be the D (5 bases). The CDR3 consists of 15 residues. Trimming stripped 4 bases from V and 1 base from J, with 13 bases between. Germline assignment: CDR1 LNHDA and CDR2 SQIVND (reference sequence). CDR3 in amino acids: CASSNLQEGNYGYTF. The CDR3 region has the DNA TGTGCCAGTAGTAATTTACAGGAGGGTAACTATGGCTACACCTTC.

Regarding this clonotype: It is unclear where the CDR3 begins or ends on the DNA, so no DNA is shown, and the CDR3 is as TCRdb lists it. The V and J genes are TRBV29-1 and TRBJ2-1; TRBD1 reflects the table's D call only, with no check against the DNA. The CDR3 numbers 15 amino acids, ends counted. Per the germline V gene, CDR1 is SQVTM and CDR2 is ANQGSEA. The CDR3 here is CSVLVGTGAYNEQLF.

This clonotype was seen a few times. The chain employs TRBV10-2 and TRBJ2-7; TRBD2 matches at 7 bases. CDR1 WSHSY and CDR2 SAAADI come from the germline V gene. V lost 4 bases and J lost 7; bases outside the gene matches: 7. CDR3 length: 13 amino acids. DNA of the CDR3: TGCGCCAGCAGTGTTTGGCGGGAGTTAGAGCAGTACTTC. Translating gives CASSVWRELEQYF.

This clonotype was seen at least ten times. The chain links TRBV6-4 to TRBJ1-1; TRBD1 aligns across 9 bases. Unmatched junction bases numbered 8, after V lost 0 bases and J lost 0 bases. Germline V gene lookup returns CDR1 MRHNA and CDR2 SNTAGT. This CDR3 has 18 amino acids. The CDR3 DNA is TGTGCCAGCAGTGACTCGGACAGGGGAACCCACATGAACACTGAAGCTTTCTTT. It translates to CASSDSDRGTHMNTEAFF.

The CDR3 DNA is TGTGCCAGCAGTATCAGGGGGGCGGGGGCAGATACGCAGTATTTT. Residues: CASSIRGAGADTQYF. The chain has TRBV6-1 and TRBJ2-3, with D possibly being TRBD1 or TRBD2 (7 bases each). Germline values: CDR1 MNHNS, CDR2 SASEGT. The ends were cut back, 5 bases at V and 4 bases at J, with 16 bases in the middle. This CDR3 region has 15 residues.

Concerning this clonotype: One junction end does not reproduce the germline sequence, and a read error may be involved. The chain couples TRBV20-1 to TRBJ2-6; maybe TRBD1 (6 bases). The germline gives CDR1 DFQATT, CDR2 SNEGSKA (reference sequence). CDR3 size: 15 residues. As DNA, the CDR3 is TGCAGTGCTAGAGTTCGAGGTGTGGGGGCCAACGCCCTGACTTTC. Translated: CSARVRGVGANALTF.

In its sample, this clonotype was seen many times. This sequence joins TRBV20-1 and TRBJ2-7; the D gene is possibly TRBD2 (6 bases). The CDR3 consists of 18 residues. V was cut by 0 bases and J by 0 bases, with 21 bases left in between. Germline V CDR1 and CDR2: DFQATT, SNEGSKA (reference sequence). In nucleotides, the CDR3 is TGCAGTGCTAGAGATGCTGTGGTGGAGGGCGCATCCTCCTACGAGCAGTACTTC. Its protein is CSARDAVVEGASSYEQYF.

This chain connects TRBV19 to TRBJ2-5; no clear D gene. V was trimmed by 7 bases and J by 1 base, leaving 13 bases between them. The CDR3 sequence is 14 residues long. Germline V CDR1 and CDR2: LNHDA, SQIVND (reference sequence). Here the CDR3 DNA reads TGTGCCAGTACGACGGGCGACTCCCAAGAGACCCAGTACTTC. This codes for CASTTGDSQETQYF.

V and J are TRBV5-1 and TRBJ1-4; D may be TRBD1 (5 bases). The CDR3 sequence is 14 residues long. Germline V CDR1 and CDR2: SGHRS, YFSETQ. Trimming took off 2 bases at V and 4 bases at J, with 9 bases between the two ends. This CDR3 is CASSFQGDNEKLFF. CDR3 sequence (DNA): TGCGCCAGCAGCTTTCAGGGCGATAATGAAAAACTGTTTTTT.

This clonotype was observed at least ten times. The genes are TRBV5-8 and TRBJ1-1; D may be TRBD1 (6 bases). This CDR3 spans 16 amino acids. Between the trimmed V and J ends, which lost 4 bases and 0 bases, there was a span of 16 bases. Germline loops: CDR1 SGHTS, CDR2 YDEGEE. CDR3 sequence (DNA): TGTGCCAGCAGCAACCCCACACAGGGCCTGAACACTGAAGCTTTCTTT. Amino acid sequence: CASSNPTQGLNTEAFF.

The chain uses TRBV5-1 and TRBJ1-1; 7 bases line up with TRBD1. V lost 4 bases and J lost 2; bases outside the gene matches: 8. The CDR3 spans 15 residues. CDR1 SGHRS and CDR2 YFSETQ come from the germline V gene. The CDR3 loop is CASSSQQGINTEAFF. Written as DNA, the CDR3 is TGCGCCAGCAGCAGCCAACAGGGGATAAACACTGAAGCTTTCTTT.

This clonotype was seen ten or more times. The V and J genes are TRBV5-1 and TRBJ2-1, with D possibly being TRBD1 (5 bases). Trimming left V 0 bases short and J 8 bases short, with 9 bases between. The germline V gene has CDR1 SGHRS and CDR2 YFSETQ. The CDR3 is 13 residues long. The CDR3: CASSLDQGDEQFF. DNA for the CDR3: TGCGCCAGCAGCTTGGATCAGGGCGATGAGCAGTTCTTC.

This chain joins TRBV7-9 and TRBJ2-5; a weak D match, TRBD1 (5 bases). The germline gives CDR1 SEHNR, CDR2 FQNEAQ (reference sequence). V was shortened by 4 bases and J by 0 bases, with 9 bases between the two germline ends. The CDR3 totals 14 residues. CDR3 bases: TGTGCCAGCAGCTATATGACAGACCAAGAGACCCAGTACTTC. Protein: CASSYMTDQETQYF.

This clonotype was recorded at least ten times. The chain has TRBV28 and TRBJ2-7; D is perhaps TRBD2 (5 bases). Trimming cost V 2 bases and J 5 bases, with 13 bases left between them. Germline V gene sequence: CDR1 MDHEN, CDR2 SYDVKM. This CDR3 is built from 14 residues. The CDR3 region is CASSLGQAGHEQYF. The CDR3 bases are TGTGCCAGCAGTTTAGGGCAGGCGGGCCACGAGCAGTACTTC. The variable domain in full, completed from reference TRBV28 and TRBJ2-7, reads DVKVTQSSRYLVKRTGEKVFLECVQDMDHENMFWYRQDPGLGLRLIYFSYDVKMKEKGDIPEGYSVSREKKERFSLILESASTNQTSMYLCASSLGQAGHEQYFGPGTRLTVT.

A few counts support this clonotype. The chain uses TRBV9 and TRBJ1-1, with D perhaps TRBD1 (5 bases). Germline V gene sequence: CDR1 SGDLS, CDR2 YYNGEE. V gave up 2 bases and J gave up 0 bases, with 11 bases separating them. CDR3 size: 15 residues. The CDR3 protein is CASSVSGGVNTEAFF. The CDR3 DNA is TGTGCCAGCAGCGTGTCCGGGGGTGTGAACACTGAAGCTTTCTTT.

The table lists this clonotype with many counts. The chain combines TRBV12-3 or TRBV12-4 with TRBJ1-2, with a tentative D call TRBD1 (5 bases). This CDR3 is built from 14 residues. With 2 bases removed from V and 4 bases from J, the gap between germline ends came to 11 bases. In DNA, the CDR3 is TGTGCCAGCAGTTTAAAGGGGTTCCCCTATGGCTACACCTTC. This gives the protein CASSLKGFPYGYTF.

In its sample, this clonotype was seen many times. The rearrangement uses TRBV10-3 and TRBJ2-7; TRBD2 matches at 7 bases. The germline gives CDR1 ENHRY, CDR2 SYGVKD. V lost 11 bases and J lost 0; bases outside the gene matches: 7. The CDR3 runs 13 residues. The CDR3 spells CAVRLALSYEQYF. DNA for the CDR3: TGTGCCGTGCGACTAGCCCTCTCCTACGAGCAGTACTTC.

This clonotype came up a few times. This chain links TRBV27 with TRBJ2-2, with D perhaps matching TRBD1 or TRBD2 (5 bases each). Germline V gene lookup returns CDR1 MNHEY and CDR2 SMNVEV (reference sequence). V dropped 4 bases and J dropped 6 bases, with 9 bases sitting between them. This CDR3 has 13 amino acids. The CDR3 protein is CASSWGIAGELFF. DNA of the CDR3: TGTGCCAGCAGTTGGGGGATCGCCGGGGAGCTGTTTTTT.

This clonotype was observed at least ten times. Written as DNA, the CDR3 is TGTGCCAGCAGTGATGAAGCGGGAGTAGCGGGACTGAATGAGCAGTTCTTC. Protein product: CASSDEAGVAGLNEQFF. The genes are TRBV6-1 and TRBJ2-1; the match to TRBD2 covers 8 bases. From germline, CDR1 is MNHNS and CDR2 SASEGT. The CDR3 runs to 17 residues. The ends lost 3 bases at V and 7 bases at J; junction bases unmatched: 14.

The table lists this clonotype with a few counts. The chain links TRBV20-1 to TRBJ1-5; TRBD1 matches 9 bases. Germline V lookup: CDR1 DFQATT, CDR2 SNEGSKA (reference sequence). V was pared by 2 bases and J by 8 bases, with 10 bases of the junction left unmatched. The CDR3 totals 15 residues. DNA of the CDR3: TGCAGTGCTAGACACGGGACAGGGCCGGCGGAGCCCCAGCATTTT. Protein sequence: CSARHGTGPAEPQHF.

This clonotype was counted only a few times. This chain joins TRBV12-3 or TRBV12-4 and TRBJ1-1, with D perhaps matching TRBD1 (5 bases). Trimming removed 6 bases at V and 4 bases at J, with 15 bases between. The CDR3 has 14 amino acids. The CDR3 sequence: CASSHRDGVTEAFF. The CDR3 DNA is TGTGCCAGCAGCCATCGGGACGGTGTCACTGAAGCTTTCTTT.

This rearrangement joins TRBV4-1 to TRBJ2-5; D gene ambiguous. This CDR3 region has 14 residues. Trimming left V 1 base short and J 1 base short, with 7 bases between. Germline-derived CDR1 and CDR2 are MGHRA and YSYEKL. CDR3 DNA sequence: TGCGCCAGCAGCCAAGCTGCGGCCCAAGAGACCCAGTACTTC. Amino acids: CASSQAAAQETQYF.

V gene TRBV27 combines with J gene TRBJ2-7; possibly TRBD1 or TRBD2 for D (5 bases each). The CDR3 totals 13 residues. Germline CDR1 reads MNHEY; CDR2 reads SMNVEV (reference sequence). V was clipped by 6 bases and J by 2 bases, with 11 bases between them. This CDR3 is CASSTKGPYEQYF. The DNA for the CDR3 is TGTGCCAGCAGCACGAAGGGACCCTACGAGCAGTACTTC.

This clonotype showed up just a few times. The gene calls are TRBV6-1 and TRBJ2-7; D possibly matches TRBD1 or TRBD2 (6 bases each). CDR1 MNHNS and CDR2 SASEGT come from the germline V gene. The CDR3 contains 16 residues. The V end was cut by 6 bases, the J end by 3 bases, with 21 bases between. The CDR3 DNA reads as TGTGCCAGCAGACCTCGGGGGCCGTACAGCAGCTACGAGCAGTACTTC. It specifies CASRPRGPYSSYEQYF.